These 20 T cell receptor beta chains share one sample of origin, sequenced in a study of T cell repertoires in cytomegalovirus infection. TCRdb independently ran MiXCR on the reads; one entry per CDR3 protein. The data show 250,000 to 300,000 distinct CDR3 sequences, about 15% seen once. The sample comprised CD8+ T cells from PBMCs. The receptors stem from a human donor in good health (CMV status not recorded). Some clones in this sample may be carry-over from other donors' samples.

On this clonotype: A read error is possible here, since a much larger clone lies one base away. V gene TRBV7-9 combines with J gene TRBJ2-5; 11 bases fit TRBD2. Germline assignment: CDR1 SEHNR and CDR2 FQNEAQ (reference sequence). The CDR3 covers 16 residues. The CDR3 DNA is TGTACCAGCAGCGAAGAAATAGCGGGGGGGCTTGAGACCCAGTACTTC. It specifies CTSSEEIAGGLETQYF.

This clonotype has just a few counts. This sequence joins TRBV25-1 and TRBJ1-4, with TRBD1 matching over 9 bases. Germline V lookup: CDR1 MGHDK, CDR2 SYGVNS. The V gene end was trimmed by 5 bases and the J gene end by 7 bases; junction bases not matched to a gene: 2. The CDR3 covers 13 residues. This CDR3 is CASSTGGIEKLFF. The CDR3 coding sequence is TGTGCCAGCAGTACAGGGGGCATTGAAAAACTGTTTTTT.

This chain joins TRBV4-1 and TRBJ2-2, with D uncertain. V dropped 0 bases and J dropped 8 bases, with 10 bases sitting between them. The length of the CDR3 is 14 residues. Germline V gives CDR1 MGHRA, CDR2 YSYEKL. CDR3 residues: CASSQDVQPGELFF. Here the CDR3 DNA reads TGCGCCAGCAGCCAAGATGTCCAACCTGGGGAGCTGTTTTTT.

This clonotype has a handful of counts. This sequence joins TRBV7-9 and TRBJ1-1, with D uncertain. Germline V gene sequence: CDR1 SEHNR, CDR2 FQNEAQ (reference sequence). The CDR3 runs 12 residues. V was trimmed by 3 bases and J by 6 bases, leaving 8 bases between them. CDR3 nucleotide sequence: TGTGCCAGCAGCTTGAAGGGTCCTGAAGCTTTCTTT. It translates to CASSLKGPEAFF.

The CDR3 region has the DNA TGCAGTGCTAGAGATTGGGGGAGCTCCATTGCAACTAATGAAAAACTGTTTTTT. It codes for CSARDWGSSIATNEKLFF. This chain joins TRBV20-1 and TRBJ1-4, with D possibly TRBD1 on 5 matching bases. V shed 0 bases and J shed 0 bases, with 17 bases lying between them. In germline, CDR1 is DFQATT, CDR2 SNEGSKA (reference sequence). This CDR3 has 18 residues.

This clonotype has more than one count but fewer than ten. J is TRBJ1-2 and V is TRBV12-3 or TRBV12-4; no definite D call. V was clipped by 6 bases and J by 7 bases, with 12 bases between them. This CDR3 is 12 amino acids long. The CDR3 DNA sequence: TGTGCCAGCAGCCTAACAAGGGTTGGCTACACCTTC. This translates into CASSLTRVGYTF.

This clonotype was picked up many times. The chain couples TRBV11-2 to TRBJ2-7, with D possibly TRBD2 on 6 matching bases. The CDR3 consists of 15 residues. CDR1 SGHAT and CDR2 FQNNGV come from the germline V gene. The V end lost 3 bases, the J end lost 2 bases, and 14 bases lay between the germline ends. The CDR3 protein is CASSLGGTDTYEQYF. The DNA for the CDR3 is TGTGCCAGCAGCTTGGGCGGGACGGACACCTACGAGCAGTACTTC. Supplemented by reference TRBV11-2 and TRBJ2-7, the full variable domain reads EAGVAQSPRYKIIEKRQSVAFWCNPISGHATLYWYQQILGQGPKLLIQFQNNGVVDDSQLPKDRFSAERLKGVDSTLKIQPAKLEDSAVYLCASSLGGTDTYEQYFGPGTRLTVT.

This clonotype appeared a few times. The chain couples TRBV12-5 to TRBJ2-3, with 9 nucleotides matching TRBD2. V gave up 2 bases and J gave up 6 bases; unmatched junction bases: 15. Germline CDR1 and CDR2: LGHNT and FRNRAP. CDR3 size: 18 residues. CDR3 amino acids: CASGLYGGGGGALDTQYF. CDR3 nucleotides: TGTGCTAGTGGTTTGTATGGGGGTGGCGGGGGGGCCCTCGATACGCAGTATTTT.

The table lists this clonotype with many counts. The V call is TRBV28, the J call TRBJ2-3; TRBD1 matches 7 bases. With 7 bases clipped from V and 2 bases from J, the junction kept 6 bases outside the gene matches. This CDR3 has 14 residues. The germline V gene has CDR1 MDHEN and CDR2 SYDVKM. The CDR3 region is CASNRDSYTDTQYF. CDR3 in DNA: TGTGCCAGCAACCGGGACAGTTACACAGATACGCAGTATTTT.

Only a few counts were recorded for this clonotype. The chain recombines TRBV7-9 with TRBJ2-2; D is unresolved. Germline lookup yields CDR1 SEHNR and CDR2 FQNEAQ (reference sequence). V was shortened by 3 bases and J by 0 bases, with 5 bases between the two germline ends. The CDR3 runs to 14 residues. DNA for the CDR3: TGTGCCAGCAGCTTTGGCGCGAACACCGGGGAGCTGTTTTTT. It yields the protein CASSFGANTGELFF.

V usage is TRBV20-1 and J usage is TRBJ2-7, with TRBD1 matching 7 bases. Germline V lookup: CDR1 DFQATT, CDR2 SNEGSKA (reference sequence). The CDR3 is 14 amino acids. The junction had 7 bases not matched to a gene; V was cut back by 3 bases and J by 2 bases. CDR3 sequence reads: CSASPGTDPYEQYF. The DNA of the CDR3 is TGCAGTGCTAGCCCCGGGACAGACCCCTACGAGCAGTACTTC.

The table lists this clonotype with a count of one. The chain uses TRBV29-1 and TRBJ1-5; the D is unclear. Trimming removed 4 bases from V and 7 bases from J, with 11 bases in between. This CDR3 has 12 amino acids. Germline V CDR1 and CDR2: SQVTM, ANQGSEA. The DNA of the CDR3 is TGCAGCGTTGCAGATGGTGGACAGCCCCAGCATTTT. It codes for CSVADGGQPQHF.

In this sample, this clonotype turned up a few times. The chain has TRBV20-1 and TRBJ2-6; 10 bases are shared with TRBD1. After removal of 6 bases from V and 8 bases from J, the junction contained 10 bases not matched to a gene. CDR3 length: 15 amino acids. Germline values: CDR1 DFQATT, CDR2 SNEGSKA (reference sequence). Written as DNA, the CDR3 is TGCAGTGCAAAACGACAGGGGGCGTTACCCAACGTCCTGACTTTC. Its protein is CSAKRQGALPNVLTF.

This clonotype was counted ten times or more. The chain is built from TRBV7-9 and TRBJ2-7; the D gene is possibly TRBD1 (5 bases). V lost 4 bases and J lost 0, with 10 bases in between. CDR3 size: 14 residues. Germline V CDR1 and CDR2: SEHNR, FQNEAQ (reference sequence). For the CDR3, the DNA is TGTGCCAGCAGCTCCAGGGTCGACTCCTACGAGCAGTACTTC. Translating it yields CASSSRVDSYEQYF.

This clonotype was seen a handful of times. V and J are TRBV7-8 and TRBJ2-7; tentative D call: TRBD1 (5 bases). Trimming pared 2 bases from V and 2 bases from J, leaving 16 bases between. Germline CDR1 reads SGHVS; CDR2 reads FQNEAQ. CDR3 length: 16 residues. The CDR3 here is CASSLYQGSRTYEQYF. CDR3 DNA sequence: TGTGCCAGCAGCTTATATCAGGGTTCTCGGACCTACGAGCAGTACTTC.

This clonotype appeared many times. The rearrangement links TRBV7-9 to TRBJ2-2; TRBD2 might be the D (5 bases). V shed 8 bases and J shed 2 bases, with 18 bases lying between them. The length of the CDR3 is 16 residues. Per the germline V gene, CDR1 is SEHNR and CDR2 is FQNEAQ (reference sequence). CDR3 sequence: CASLPPLGRNTGELFF. Written as DNA, the CDR3 is TGTGCCAGCCTCCCCCCTCTGGGGAGAAACACCGGGGAGCTGTTTTTT.

This clonotype has at least ten counts. V gene TRBV7-2 combines with J gene TRBJ2-1, with 8 bases matching TRBD2. Losses at the gene ends were 2 bases for V and 3 bases for J; bases not matched to a gene: 9. CDR3 length equals 17 residues. Germline V lookup: CDR1 SGHTA, CDR2 FQGNSA. CDR3 amino acids: CASSLIALAGLYNEQFF. The DNA for the CDR3 is TGTGCCAGCAGCTTAATCGCTCTAGCGGGCCTCTACAATGAGCAGTTCTTC.

This clonotype was detected a few times. The rearrangement links TRBV12-5 to TRBJ2-3; D perhaps matches TRBD1 (6 bases). From germline, CDR1 is LGHNT and CDR2 FRNRAP. Trimming removed 6 bases from V and 0 bases from J, with 10 bases in between. This CDR3 has 14 amino acids. CDR3 sequence (DNA): TGTGCTAGTGGGACAGGAACTAGCACAGATACGCAGTATTTT. It codes for CASGTGTSTDTQYF.

This clonotype was picked up one time. This chain joins TRBV5-4 and TRBJ1-4; perhaps TRBD1 as D (6 bases). The V gene's germline CDR1 is SGHNT and CDR2 YYREEE (reference sequence). This CDR3 has 15 amino acids. V lost 4 bases, J lost 4 bases, and 14 bases lay in between. This CDR3 reads CASSDGQTLNEKLFF. The CDR3 DNA reads TGTGCCAGCAGCGACGGACAGACTCTTAATGAAAAACTGTTTTTT.

This chain uses TRBV12-3 or TRBV12-4 with TRBJ2-5; a possible D gene is TRBD2 (5 bases). The CDR3 sequence is 15 residues long. V lost 3 bases and J 4 bases, leaving 15 bases between the germline ends. The CDR3 region is CASSLVSHRGETQYF. The CDR3 coding sequence is TGTGCCAGCAGTTTGGTCAGCCATCGGGGAGAGACCCAGTACTTC.